Listed here are 32 T cell receptor beta chains from one sample, sequenced in a study of OX40 agonist ivuxolimab in advanced cancers. The library came from the immunoSEQ multiplex PCR assay. TCRdb holds this immuneACCESS table with in-frame rearrangements only. Some clones are missing; in checked studies, unresolved V genes explain under half, and the rest has no known cause. The table for this sample lists about 100,000 clones; about 91% of them were counted only once. The leading ten clones occupy around 0.16% of the sample. Sequenced here: CD4+ or CD8+ T cells sorted from blood, sampled in a trial of the OX40 agonist ivuxolimab. The origin of the receptors is an adult with an advanced solid tumor such as melanoma, head and neck, liver or kidney cancer.

J is TRBJ1-5 and V is TRBV4-1, with no clear D. V was pared by 3 bases and J by 0 bases, with 6 bases between. Germline assignment: CDR1 MGHRA and CDR2 YSYEKL. CDR3 size: 14 residues. The DNA of the CDR3 is TGCGCCAGCAGCCAGGGTTATAGCAATCAGCCCCAGCATTTT. Its protein product is CASSQGYSNQPQHF.

The rearrangement uses TRBV5-1 and TRBJ2-7; possibly TRBD2 for D (6 bases). Germline CDR1 and CDR2: SGHRS and YFSETQ. V dropped 0 bases and J dropped 3 bases, with 13 bases sitting between them. The CDR3 extends over 15 amino acids. The CDR3 DNA sequence: TGCGCCAGCAGCTTGGCAGGCGGGAATGGCTACGAGCAGTACTTC. This gives the protein CASSLAGGNGYEQYF.

The rearrangement joins TRBV5-1 to TRBJ2-7, with 9 bases fitting TRBD1. The V gene end was trimmed by 4 bases and the J gene end by 6 bases; junction bases not matched to a gene: 11. CDR1 is SGHRS and CDR2 is YFSETQ in the germline V gene. The CDR3 has 15 amino acids. CDR3 in amino acids: CASSPGQGILSEQYF. The CDR3 bases are TGCGCCAGCAGCCCGGGACAGGGAATTTTATCCGAGCAGTACTTC.

This chain uses TRBV13 with TRBJ1-2, with D possibly matching TRBD1 (5 bases). The CDR3 covers 14 residues. Germline assignment: CDR1 PRHDT and CDR2 FYEKMQ (reference sequence). V lost 6 bases, J lost 4 bases, and 15 bases lay in between. The CDR3 is CASRPRGTAYGYTF. CDR3 bases: TGTGCCAGCAGGCCGCGTGGGACGGCCTATGGCTACACCTTC.

The V call is TRBV19, the J call TRBJ1-2; weak D call: TRBD1 (5 bases). The CDR3 is 14 residues long. The germline V and J ends were trimmed by 10 bases and 7 bases, with 22 bases remaining between them. Germline values: CDR1 LNHDA, CDR2 SQIVND (reference sequence). This CDR3 is CATPQPGPGPGYTF. The CDR3 DNA reads TGTGCCACCCCCCAACCAGGGCCAGGTCCTGGCTACACCTTC.

This clone was seen a handful of times. The chain employs TRBV2 and TRBJ1-2, with D hard to call. The germline V gene encodes CDR1 SNHLY and CDR2 FYNNEI. CDR3 length equals 12 residues. Trimming cost V 7 bases and J 4 bases, with 10 bases left between them. CDR3 sequence reads: CASTHRGYGYTF. In DNA, the CDR3 is TGTGCCAGCACCCACAGAGGCTATGGCTACACCTTC.

V and J are TRBV14 and TRBJ1-2; the match to TRBD1 covers 9 bases. Germline trimming cut 6 bases from V and 4 bases from J; bases unmatched to any gene: 9. The V gene's germline CDR1 is SGHDN and CDR2 FVKESK. The CDR3 has 15 amino acids. CDR3 protein: CASSRNRGRGYGYTF. CDR3 in DNA: TGTGCCAGCAGTCGTAACAGGGGGCGCGGCTATGGCTACACCTTC.

The gene calls are TRBV19 and TRBJ1-6, with 10 bases fitting TRBD1. The CDR3 is 14 residues long. Germline trimming cut 10 bases from V and 5 bases from J; bases unmatched to any gene: 5. Germline CDR1 is LNHDA and CDR2 is SQIVND (reference sequence). CDR3 loop: CATRQGANNSPLHF. DNA of the CDR3: TGTGCCACCCGACAGGGGGCTAATAATTCACCCCTCCACTTT.

The chain couples TRBV29-1 to TRBJ1-1, with 7 positions matching TRBD1. This CDR3 spans 12 amino acids. Losses at the gene ends were 5 bases for V and 6 bases for J; bases not matched to a gene: 6. Germline V lookup: CDR1 SQVTM, CDR2 ANQGSEA. CDR3 in amino acids: CSVSQGPAEAFF. The CDR3 region has the DNA TGCAGCGTTTCACAGGGGCCCGCTGAAGCTTTCTTT.

The genes are TRBV15 and TRBJ1-5; D ambiguous. V lost 2 bases and J lost 6, with 8 bases in between. The CDR3 covers 13 residues. Germline CDR1 and CDR2: LNHNV and YYDKDF (reference sequence). CDR3 bases: TGTGCCACCAGCAGACATGGCAGTCAGCCCCAGCATTTT. Amino acid sequence: CATSRHGSQPQHF.

The chain employs TRBV9 and TRBJ1-1, with 7 bases matching TRBD1. The CDR3 has 16 amino acids. Germline assignment: CDR1 SGDLS and CDR2 YYNGEE. J lost 5 bases, V lost 0 bases, and 10 bases had no gene match. CDR3 DNA sequence: TGTGCCAGCAGCGTAGGGTATGCAGGGGGACAAACTGAAGCTTTCTTT. Translated: CASSVGYAGGQTEAFF. The complete variable domain, with remaining parts taken from reference TRBV9 and TRBJ1-1, reads DSGVTQTPKHLITATGQRVTLRCSPRSGDLSVYWYQQSLDQGLQFLIQYYNGEERAKGNILERFSAQQFPDLHSELNLSSLELGDSALYFCASSVGYAGGQTEAFFGQGTRLTVV.

V usage is TRBV4-1 and J usage is TRBJ2-3; 8 nucleotides align to TRBD1. The germline CDR1 and CDR2 sequences are MGHRA and YSYEKL. This CDR3 is 16 amino acids long. V was pared by 4 bases and J by 3 bases, with 9 bases of the junction left unmatched. The CDR3 nucleotides read TGCGCCAGCAGCCCGTACGACAGGGGAAGGACAGATACGCAGTATTTT. Translating it yields CASSPYDRGRTDTQYF.

This clone was picked up one time. The rearrangement uses TRBV28 and TRBJ2-7, with D perhaps TRBD2 (5 bases). V was shortened by 3 bases and J by 2 bases, with 17 bases between the two germline ends. Germline V gives CDR1 MDHEN, CDR2 SYDVKM. CDR3 size: 16 residues. CDR3 amino acids: CASSFHLAILTYEQYF. The CDR3 nucleotides read TGTGCCAGCAGTTTTCATCTAGCTATCCTCACCTACGAGCAGTACTTC. The whole variable domain, filled in from reference TRBV28 and TRBJ2-7, reads DVKVTQSSRYLVKRTGEKVFLECVQDMDHENMFWYRQDPGLGLRLIYFSYDVKMKEKGDIPEGYSVSREKKERFSLILESASTNQTSMYLCASSFHLAILTYEQYFGPGTRLTVT.

The rearrangement uses TRBV28 and TRBJ2-6, with 10 nucleotides matching TRBD1. With V trimmed by 6 bases and J by 4 bases, 9 bases remained unmatched. CDR3 length: 17 amino acids. The V gene's germline CDR1 is MDHEN and CDR2 SYDVKM. The CDR3 nucleotides are TGTGCCAGCAGGGCCCGGACAGGGGGGTCAGGGGCCAACGTCCTGACTTTC. The encoded protein is CASRARTGGSGANVLTF. Filled out from reference TRBV28 and TRBJ2-6, the complete variable domain reads DVKVTQSSRYLVKRTGEKVFLECVQDMDHENMFWYRQDPGLGLRLIYFSYDVKMKEKGDIPEGYSVSREKKERFSLILESASTNQTSMYLCASRARTGGSGANVLTFGAGSRLTVL.

The rearrangement links TRBV2 to TRBJ1-2; D not resolved. This CDR3 spans 14 amino acids. Germline V gives CDR1 SNHLY, CDR2 FYNNEI. V was pared by 6 bases and J by 2 bases, with 13 bases between. CDR3: CASRGWVGNYGYTF. The CDR3, as DNA: TGTGCCAGCAGAGGTTGGGTTGGGAACTATGGCTACACCTTC.

The chain joins TRBV5-4 to TRBJ2-2; 8 positions match TRBD2. J was trimmed by 1 base and V by 0 bases; bases with no gene match: 2. The CDR3 has 16 residues. Germline V gene data show CDR1 as SGHNT and CDR2 as YYREEE (reference sequence). The CDR3 protein is CASSLALAGNTGELFF. The CDR3 coding sequence is TGTGCCAGCAGCTTGGCCCTAGCGGGGAACACCGGGGAGCTGTTTTTT.

This clone was seen a single time. The chain has TRBV7-8 and TRBJ2-1; D possibly corresponds to TRBD1 (5 bases). V shed 5 bases and J shed 8 bases, with 19 bases lying between them. CDR3 size: 15 residues. The germline gives CDR1 SGHVS, CDR2 FQNEAQ. As DNA, the CDR3 is TGTGCCAGCAGCCCGCAGGGATCGGCCTTCGATGAGCAGTTCTTC. Encoded protein: CASSPQGSAFDEQFF.

This clone was found a few times. V is TRBV4-2 and J is TRBJ1-5; D unresolved. V gave up 1 base and J gave up 8 bases, with 15 bases separating them. The CDR3 is made up of 15 amino acids. Germline values: CDR1 LGHNA, CDR2 YNFKEQ. The CDR3 here is CASSQVGGGPKPQHF. CDR3 coding DNA: TGTGCCAGCAGCCAAGTGGGAGGCGGGCCGAAGCCCCAGCATTTT.

The V gene is TRBV2, the J gene TRBJ1-2; D call uncertain. The germline CDR1 and CDR2 sequences are SNHLY and FYNNEI. Trimming shortened V by 6 bases and J by 8 bases, and 10 bases separated the two germline ends. This CDR3 region has 11 residues. CDR3 in amino acids: CASRRAQGYTF. The CDR3 nucleotides read TGTGCCAGCAGGAGGGCGCAGGGCTACACCTTC.

The J gene is TRBJ1-6, the V gene TRBV29-1; D not resolved. Germline V gene sequence: CDR1 SQVTM, CDR2 ANQGSEA. The germline V and J ends were trimmed by 3 bases and 15 bases, with 12 bases remaining between them. The CDR3 is 11 residues long. CDR3 amino acids: CSVEFAGVLHF. The DNA for the CDR3 is TGCAGCGTTGAGTTCGCGGGCGTCCTCCACTTT.

V gene TRBV10-3 combines with J gene TRBJ2-5; D may be TRBD2 (5 bases). V lost 4 bases and J 5 bases, leaving 11 bases between the germline ends. This CDR3 is built from 13 residues. Germline assignment: CDR1 ENHRY and CDR2 SYGVKD. CDR3 region: CAISVALRETQYF. CDR3 in DNA: TGTGCCATCAGTGTAGCGCTGAGGGAGACCCAGTACTTC.

J is TRBJ1-2 and V is TRBV30; the D gene is possibly TRBD1 (5 bases). V was shortened by 0 bases and J by 7 bases, with 15 bases between the two germline ends. There are 14 residues in the CDR3. Germline CDR1 and CDR2: GTSNPN and SVGIG (reference sequence). The CDR3 spells CAWSVGHQGPGYTF. The DNA of the CDR3 is TGTGCCTGGAGTGTAGGACATCAAGGGCCTGGCTACACCTTC.

V and J are TRBV6-1 and TRBJ1-1; the D gene is possibly TRBD1 (5 bases). Trimming took off 7 bases at V and 4 bases at J, with 16 bases between the two ends. The germline V gene encodes CDR1 MNHNS and CDR2 SASEGT. The CDR3 runs to 14 residues. The CDR3 sequence is CASTPGRWATEAFF. DNA for the CDR3: TGTGCCAGCACGCCGGGGCGGTGGGCCACTGAAGCTTTCTTT.

CDR3 sequence reads: CASSQAGIRGRTGELFF. The CDR3 nucleotides read TGTGCCAGCAGCCAAGCCGGTATCAGGGGGCGCACCGGGGAGCTGTTTTTT. This chain connects TRBV14 to TRBJ2-2, with 8 bases fitting TRBD1. The ends lost 1 base at V and 4 bases at J; junction bases unmatched: 8. The CDR3 is 17 residues long. Germline V lookup: CDR1 SGHDN, CDR2 FVKESK. The variable domain in full, completed from reference TRBV14 and TRBJ2-2, reads EAGVTQFPSHSVIEKGQTVTLRCDPISGHDNLYWYRRVMGKEIKFLLHFVKESKQDESGMPNNRFLAERTGGTYSTLKVQPAELEDSGVYFCASSQAGIRGRTGELFFGEGSRLTVL.

V and J are TRBV11-1 and TRBJ2-1; tentative D call: TRBD2 (6 bases). CDR1 and CDR2 (germline): SGHAT, FQDESV (reference sequence). The CDR3 runs to 16 residues. Trimming took 6 bases from V and 0 from J, leaving 15 bases between them. Here the CDR3 reads CASRTGVVSSYNEQFF. CDR3 in DNA: TGTGCCAGCAGGACGGGGGTGGTGAGCTCCTACAATGAGCAGTTCTTC.

This clone was detected many times. This chain uses TRBV30 with TRBJ1-2; tentative D call: TRBD1 (5 bases). There are 13 residues in the CDR3. Germline assignment: CDR1 GTSNPN and CDR2 SVGIG (reference sequence). V was cut by 5 bases and J by 0 bases, with 10 bases left in between. This CDR3 reads CAWATEANYGYTF. DNA of the CDR3: TGTGCCTGGGCGACAGAAGCTAACTATGGCTACACCTTC.

The rearrangement joins TRBV25-1 to TRBJ2-5, with D perhaps given as TRBD1 or TRBD2 (6 bases each). The V gene lost 2 bases and the J gene lost 5 bases, with 15 bases spanning the gap. Looked up from germline, CDR1 is MGHDK and CDR2 is SYGVNS. The CDR3 loop spans 15 amino acids. The CDR3 sequence: CASSELRGLGETQYF. The CDR3, as DNA: TGTGCCAGCAGTGAACTTCGGGGGCTCGGGGAGACCCAGTACTTC.

The rearrangement links TRBV5-4 to TRBJ2-6, with TRBD2 as a possible D gene (6 bases). In germline, CDR1 is SGHNT, CDR2 YYREEE (reference sequence). The CDR3 totals 17 residues. The V and J ends lost 2 bases and 0 bases respectively, with 12 bases between them. CDR3 DNA sequence: TGTGCCAGCAGCTTTGGAGGGACGCTCTCTGGGGCCAACGTCCTGACTTTC. This translates into CASSFGGTLSGANVLTF.

J is TRBJ2-3 and V is TRBV5-4, with unresolved D. This CDR3 has 13 amino acids. Trimming removed 2 bases from V and 7 bases from J, with 11 bases in between. Germline values: CDR1 SGHNT, CDR2 YYREEE (reference sequence). The CDR3 region has the DNA TGTGCCAGCAGCTTAGACCCTCTCAATACGCAGTATTTT. Translation gives CASSLDPLNTQYF. Drawing the rest from reference TRBV5-4 and TRBJ2-3, the complete variable domain is ETGVTQSPTHLIKTRGQQVTLRCSSQSGHNTVSWYQQALGQGPQFIFQYYREEENGRGNFPPRFSGLQFPNYSSELNVNALELDDSALYLCASSLDPLNTQYFGPGTRLTVL.

Note on this clone: The same CDR3 can be traced to other DNA sequences in this sample. The rearrangement uses TRBV19 and TRBJ1-5; 7 bases agree with TRBD1. Trimming took 2 bases from V and 4 from J; bases not matched to a gene: 2. The CDR3 loop spans 14 amino acids. The germline CDR1 and CDR2 sequences are LNHDA and SQIVND (reference sequence). CDR3 bases: TGTGCCAGTAGTATATTACAGGGGAATCAGCCCCAGCATTTT. Amino acids: CASSILQGNQPQHF.

The rearrangement joins TRBV7-2 to TRBJ1-2; D possibly corresponds to TRBD1 (5 bases). Germline V gene data show CDR1 as SGHTA and CDR2 as FQGNSA. With 2 bases removed from V and 4 bases from J, the gap between germline ends came to 14 bases. The CDR3 loop spans 15 amino acids. CDR3: CASSLSGNEIYGYTF. As DNA, the CDR3 is TGTGCCAGCAGCTTATCAGGGAATGAAATCTATGGCTACACCTTC.

This clone was counted only a few times. This chain uses TRBV28 with TRBJ2-6; D is uncertain. CDR1 MDHEN and CDR2 SYDVKM come from the germline V gene. The CDR3 covers 13 residues. V was pared by 8 bases and J by 4 bases, with 9 bases between. The CDR3 protein is CASVTGGANVLTF. The CDR3 nucleotides read TGTGCCAGCGTAACTGGAGGGGCCAACGTCCTGACTTTC. The full variable domain, completed using reference TRBV28 and TRBJ2-6, is DVKVTQSSRYLVKRTGEKVFLECVQDMDHENMFWYRQDPGLGLRLIYFSYDVKMKEKGDIPEGYSVSREKKERFSLILESASTNQTSMYLCASVTGGANVLTFGAGSRLTVL.